Listed here are 23 T cell receptor beta chains from one sample, sequenced in a study of cytomegalovirus exposure and HLA in healthy donors. Both 60 Vbeta primers and 13 Jbeta primers went into the PCR. Libraries were prepared by immunoSEQ multiplex PCR; TCRdb keeps only in-frame clonotypes and omits some of them. The data contain about 45,000 clones, about half of them singletons. The sequenced material came from PBMCs. These receptors were obtained from a man aged 60 to 69 in good health and CMV-seronegative.

The chain links TRBV27 to TRBJ1-1; D possibly corresponds to TRBD1 (5 bases). V lost 8 bases to trimming and J lost 6 bases, with 19 bases between them. There are 14 residues in the CDR3. Germline V gene data show CDR1 as MNHEY and CDR2 as SMNVEV (reference sequence). CDR3 protein: CASGRLAGPAEAFF. The CDR3 DNA reads as TGTGCCAGCGGACGCCTGGCGGGGCCCGCTGAAGCTTTCTTT.

J is TRBJ1-2 and V is TRBV6-6, with D tentatively TRBD1 (5 bases). The CDR3 has 14 residues. The V end was cut by 4 bases, the J end by 4 bases, with 13 bases between. Germline assignment: CDR1 MNHNY and CDR2 SVGAGI (reference sequence). CDR3 protein: CASSSSGGFYGYTF. For the CDR3, the DNA is TGTGCCAGCAGTTCGAGCGGGGGATTCTATGGCTACACCTTC.

The chain links TRBV5-1 to TRBJ1-1, with D perhaps TRBD1 (5 bases). V lost 0 bases and J 0 bases, leaving 12 bases between the germline ends. The CDR3 consists of 16 residues. Per germline, CDR1 SGHRS and CDR2 YFSETQ. The CDR3 sequence: CASSLDRQSMNTEAFF. CDR3 bases: TGCGCCAGCAGCTTGGATAGACAGTCCATGAACACTGAAGCTTTCTTT.

The rearrangement joins TRBV2 to TRBJ2-2; 8 bases are a match to TRBD1. The CDR3 consists of 16 residues. With 4 bases clipped from V and 5 bases from J, the junction kept 9 bases outside the gene matches. Germline assignment: CDR1 SNHLY and CDR2 FYNNEI. The CDR3 DNA reads as TGTGCCAGCAGTGGGTTCGGCAGGGGGCAGACCGGGGAGCTGTTTTTT. Protein: CASSGFGRGQTGELFF. The full variable domain, its missing parts supplied by reference TRBV2 and TRBJ2-2, is EPEVTQTPSHQVTQMGQEVILRCVPISNHLYFYWYRQILGQKVEFLVSFYNNEISEKSEIFDDQFSVERPDGSNFTLKIRSTKLEDSAMYFCASSGFGRGQTGELFFGEGSRLTVL.

The V and J genes are TRBV5-4 and TRBJ2-1, with 11 positions matching TRBD2. Germline loops: CDR1 SGHNT, CDR2 YYREEE (reference sequence). V dropped 2 bases and J dropped 7; count of bases not matched to a gene: 5. The CDR3 has 15 residues. The CDR3 sequence is CASSLKLAGVNEQFF. The CDR3 DNA is TGTGCCAGCAGCTTAAAACTAGCGGGGGTAAATGAGCAGTTCTTC. Filled out from reference TRBV5-4 and TRBJ2-1, the complete variable domain reads ETGVTQSPTHLIKTRGQQVTLRCSSQSGHNTVSWYQQALGQGPQFIFQYYREEENGRGNFPPRFSGLQFPNYSSELNVNALELDDSALYLCASSLKLAGVNEQFFGPGTRLTVL.

V and J are TRBV6-1 and TRBJ2-7, with TRBD1 as a possible D gene (5 bases). V was cut by 5 bases and J by 5 bases, with 13 bases left in between. CDR1 is MNHNS, CDR2 SASEGT, per germline. This CDR3 is 13 amino acids long. CDR3 in DNA: TGTGCCAGCAGTAACTTTCAGGGCGACGAGCAGTACTTC. Translating gives CASSNFQGDEQYF.

This clone came up a few times. The chain uses TRBV29-1 and TRBJ1-1; D unresolved. This CDR3 is 12 amino acids long. Germline V gene data show CDR1 as SQVTM and CDR2 as ANQGSEA. V was clipped by 4 bases and J by 1 base, with 7 bases between them. The CDR3 spells CSVGGWNTEAFF. The CDR3 DNA is TGCAGCGTTGGAGGGTGGAACACTGAAGCTTTCTTT.

The V call is TRBV30, the J call TRBJ1-5, with 11 positions matching TRBD1. V shed 4 bases and J 6 bases; nucleotides not matched to a gene: 5. CDR1 is GTSNPN and CDR2 is SVGIG in the germline V gene (reference sequence). This CDR3 region has 14 residues. As DNA, the CDR3 is TGTGCCTGGACGGACAGGGGGCAAATTCAGCCCCAGCATTTT. Its protein is CAWTDRGQIQPQHF.

By sample share, this clone is medium-sized. This sequence joins TRBV6-1 and TRBJ2-7; D gene uncertain. The germline V and J ends were trimmed by 2 bases and 1 base, with 9 bases remaining between them. The CDR3 runs 14 residues. Germline assignment: CDR1 MNHNS and CDR2 SASEGT. The CDR3 protein is CASSEPGGSYEQYF. The CDR3 bases are TGTGCCAGCAGTGAACCTGGCGGATCCTACGAGCAGTACTTC.

The J gene is TRBJ2-2, the V gene TRBV11-3, with D unresolved. Between the trimmed V and J ends, which lost 5 bases and 5 bases, there was a span of 9 bases. Germline CDR1 reads SGHNT; CDR2 reads YENEEA. This CDR3 has 13 amino acids. CDR3 protein: CASSLTGTGELFF. CDR3 DNA sequence: TGTGCCAGCAGCCTTACCGGGACCGGGGAGCTGTTTTTT.

The chain employs TRBV12-2 and TRBJ2-7; TRBD1 is taken as the D call from the table, unchecked against the DNA. TRBV12-2 represents a pseudogene. The CDR3 has 15 residues. The CDR3 coding sequence is TGTGCAAGTCGCTTAGCCCGGACACCCACCTACGAGCAGTACTTC. Translated, it gives CASRLARTPTYEQYF.

This clone was found a few times. The genes are TRBV25-1 and TRBJ2-1, with D possibly being TRBD1 (6 bases). V shed 4 bases and J shed 10 bases, with 14 bases lying between them. Germline lookup yields CDR1 MGHDK and CDR2 SYGVNS. The CDR3 is 13 residues long. CDR3 bases: TGTGCCAGCAGTGCCCCAGGGGCGACCGAGCAGTTCTTC. Residues: CASSAPGATEQFF.

This rearrangement joins TRBV28 to TRBJ1-4; perhaps TRBD1 as D (6 bases). The CDR3 spans 15 residues. V was trimmed by 5 bases and J by 8 bases, leaving 18 bases between them. Germline V CDR1 and CDR2: MDHEN, SYDVKM. The DNA of the CDR3 is TGTGCCAGCAGTACCTTGGCACAGGGACACGAAAAACTGTTTTTT. It is translated as CASSTLAQGHEKLFF.

There are a few counts of this clone. The chain has TRBV6-4 and TRBJ2-2, with a weak D call TRBD1 (6 bases). This CDR3 region has 14 residues. Between the trimmed V and J ends, which lost 5 bases and 1 base, there was a span of 8 bases. Germline V CDR1 and CDR2: MRHNA, SNTAGT. The DNA of the CDR3 is TGTGCCAGCAGTCAGGACAGGAACACCGGGGAGCTGTTTTTT. Protein: CASSQDRNTGELFF.

The chain couples TRBV29-1 to TRBJ1-2, with D tentatively TRBD1 (5 bases). Trimming pared 6 bases from V and 2 bases from J, leaving 13 bases between. The germline V gene has CDR1 SQVTM and CDR2 ANQGSEA. This CDR3 is built from 13 residues. The CDR3 here is CSVPSGGNYGYTF. For the CDR3, the DNA is TGCAGCGTCCCTTCTGGGGGGAACTATGGCTACACCTTC.

The genes are TRBV30 and TRBJ1-2, with unresolved D. V was clipped by 2 bases and J by 4 bases, with 20 bases between them. The germline V gene has CDR1 GTSNPN and CDR2 SVGIG (reference sequence). The CDR3 extends over 16 amino acids. DNA for the CDR3: TGTGCCTGGAGTAGTCTCGCGGGCAAAGGGTTCTATGGCTACACCTTC. This codes for CAWSSLAGKGFYGYTF. The entire variable domain, with the rest obtained from reference TRBV30 and TRBJ1-2, is as follows: SQTIHQWPATLVQPVGSPLSLECTVEGTSNPNLYWYRQAAGRGLQLLFYSVGIGQISSEVPQNLSASRPQDRQFILSSKKLLLSDSGFYLCAWSSLAGKGFYGYTFGSGTRLTVV.

This clone was seen a few times. The V and J genes are TRBV13 and TRBJ2-5, with D hard to call. Germline assignment: CDR1 PRHDT and CDR2 FYEKMQ (reference sequence). The ends were cut back, 2 bases at V and 5 bases at J, with 9 bases in the middle. This CDR3 is 13 amino acids long. For the CDR3, the DNA is TGTGCCAGCAGCTTACGCCCCGGGGAGACCCAGTACTTC. Protein sequence: CASSLRPGETQYF. The variable domain in full, completed from reference TRBV13 and TRBJ2-5, reads AAGVIQSPRHLIKEKRETATLKCYPIPRHDTVYWYQQGPGQDPQFLISFYEKMQSDKGSIPDRFSAQQFSDYHSELNMSSLELGDSALYFCASSLRPGETQYFGPGTRLLVL.

The V gene is TRBV6-6, the J gene TRBJ1-1; 8 bases are a match to TRBD1. The germline gives CDR1 MNHNY, CDR2 SVGAGI (reference sequence). Trimming removed 8 bases from V and 0 bases from J; junction bases left unmatched: 5. The CDR3 extends over 14 amino acids. The CDR3 DNA is TGTGCCAGCGAGAAGGACAGGGTGAACACTGAAGCTTTCTTT. Translation: CASEKDRVNTEAFF.

This chain links TRBV27 with TRBJ2-1; TRBD2 is a possible D gene (6 bases). The germline V and J ends were trimmed by 7 bases and 14 bases, with 18 bases remaining between them. The CDR3 contains 12 residues. The germline gives CDR1 MNHEY, CDR2 SMNVEV (reference sequence). The CDR3: CASTPLGGIEFF. The CDR3 DNA reads TGTGCCAGCACCCCTCTCGGCGGGATCGAGTTCTTC.

The chain uses TRBV14 and TRBJ2-5; D not certain. The germline V and J ends were trimmed by 0 bases and 2 bases, with 10 bases remaining between them. Germline CDR1 reads SGHDN; CDR2 reads FVKESK. This CDR3 comprises 15 residues. CDR3 sequence: CASSQDRQVQETQYF. DNA of the CDR3: TGTGCCAGCAGCCAAGACAGGCAGGTTCAAGAGACCCAGTACTTC.

This chain links TRBV27 with TRBJ1-1, with a possible D match to TRBD1 (6 bases). CDR1 is MNHEY and CDR2 is SMNVEV in the germline V gene (reference sequence). This CDR3 is built from 12 residues. V was clipped by 3 bases and J by 8 bases, with 10 bases between them. DNA for the CDR3: TGTGCCAGCAGTTTGATAGGGGGAGAAGCTTTCTTT. Protein sequence: CASSLIGGEAFF.

Only a few counts were recorded for this clone. This rearrangement joins TRBV25-1 to TRBJ2-1, with 9 bases aligning to TRBD2. In germline, CDR1 is MGHDK, CDR2 SYGVNS. There are 18 residues in the CDR3. J was trimmed by 1 base and V by 6 bases; bases with no gene match: 13. Here the CDR3 DNA reads TGTGCCAGCAGCCCGAAGGTGGTAGCGGGAGCGTCCTACAATGAGCAGTTCTTC. It translates to CASSPKVVAGASYNEQFF.

The chain carries TRBV2 and TRBJ2-1; D is undetermined. The germline CDR1 and CDR2 sequences are SNHLY and FYNNEI. The CDR3 loop spans 11 amino acids. V was pared by 2 bases and J by 9 bases, with 5 bases between. The CDR3 is CASSEFLEQFF. CDR3 coding DNA: TGTGCCAGCAGTGAATTCCTTGAGCAGTTCTTC.